A selection of T cell receptor beta chains follows, all from one sample in a study of blood T cell repertoires in COVID-19. Only in-frame clones appear in the TCRdb table, and some are missing; sequencing was by immunoSEQ multiplex PCR. The data contain roughly 63,000 clones, roughly 74% of them singletons. Specimen: peripheral blood. The source is a woman of 80 years or more with acute or convalescent COVID-19. CDR3s include the opening cysteine and the closing phenylalanine or tryptophan. Each record gives: J gene, V gene, D gene, clone size, CDR3 DNA, CDR3 protein. The D gene is left open where the match is weak. Clone size appears in some rows only: once, few, many, or a class for an expanded clone.

TRBJ2-1 | TRBV7-3 | TRBD2 | few | TGTGCCAGCAGCTCAACTAGCGGGAGTATCTCTGAGCAGTTCTTC | CASSSTSGSISEQFF
TRBJ2-6 | TRBV28 | TRBD1 | few | TGTGCCAGCGGGGGACAGGGGTTCTTAACTGGGGCCAACGTCCTGACTTTC | CASGGQGFLTGANVLTF
TRBJ1-4 | TRBV4-1 | TRBD1 | few | TGCGCCAGCAGCCCCAAGACAGGGGGAAGAGAAAAACTGTTTTTT | CASSPKTGGREKLFF
TRBJ1-5 | TRBV5-6 | . | . | TGTGCCAGCAGCTTGCGGTGGGGCGGTCAGCCCCAGCATTTT | CASSLRWGGQPQHF
TRBJ2-1 | TRBV7-2 | . | . | TGTGCCAGCAGCTTACAGGGGCACAATGAGCAGTTCTTC | CASSLQGHNEQFF
TRBJ1-4 | TRBV28 | . | . | TGTGCCAGCAGCCAAACACAAACTAATGAAAAACTGTTTTTT | CASSQTQTNEKLFF
TRBJ1-4 | TRBV20-1 | TRBD1 | . | TGCAGTGCTAGTCTCCGGACAGGGCCAACTAATGAAAAACTGTTTTTT | CSASLRTGPTNEKLFF
TRBJ2-6 | TRBV27 | TRBD1 | . | TGTGCCAGCAGCCGCAGACAGGGCTCTGGGGCCAACGTCCTGACTTTC | CASSRRQGSGANVLTF
TRBJ2-7 | TRBV9 | TRBD2 | . | TGTGCCAGCAGCGTGGGGGCTAGCGGGAGCTACGAGCAGTACTTC | CASSVGASGSYEQYF
TRBJ2-1 | TRBV27 | TRBD2 | . | TGTGCCAGCCGTGCCGGGACTAGCTACTACAATGAGCAGTTCTTC | CASRAGTSYYNEQFF
TRBJ1-1 | TRBV4-3 | . | once | TGCGCCAGCAGCCAGGCTTTCGGGGCTGAAGCTTTCTTT | CASSQAFGAEAFF
TRBJ2-3 | TRBV4-2 | . | . | TGTGCCAGCAGCCAAGCAGGGATGGGCACAGATACGCAGTATTTT | CASSQAGMGTDTQYF
TRBJ2-7 | TRBV4-1 | . | . | TGCGCCAGCAGCCAGAGGACAAAGCCCTTCGAGCAGTACTTC | CASSQRTKPFEQYF
TRBJ2-3 | TRBV5-4 | . | . | TGTGCCAGCAGCCCCCAGGCTAGCACAGATACGCAGTATTTT | CASSPQASTDTQYF
TRBJ2-5 | TRBV6-5 | . | . | TGTGCCAGCATCATGGAGCGGGCTGAGACCCAGTACTTC | CASIMERAETQYF
TRBJ1-6 | TRBV10-3 | TRBD1 | . | TGTGCCATCAGGGGACAGGATTCACCCCTCCACTTT | CAIRGQDSPLHF